Listed here is a single T cell receptor (beta chain). Its specificity is not known. CD45RO-CCR7+CD27+CD95- was the phenotype of naive CD8+ T cells. 5' RACE with UMI labels generated the TRB cDNA libraries. TCRdb reworked the 5' RACE reads into one entry per CDR3 protein, no DNA. The sample has some 150,000 distinct CDR3 sequences. This specimen belongs to a study of CXCR3-negative and CXCR3-positive naive CD8 T cells. The study, taken as a whole, reports: Sequencing showed both naive subsets with comparably high diversity, and memory CD8+ cells much lower. CXCR3-negative and CXCR3-positive naive cells shared comparable TRBV-TRBJ usage, but memory cells did not. More hydrophobic TRB CDR3s were found in CXCR3-positive naive cells than in CXCR3-negative naive cells.

The sequencing sample was made of naive CXCR3+ CD8+ T cells from blood. Subset of the sample: CD45RO-CCR7+CD27+CD95- naive CD8+ T cells expressing CXCR3 (TNR3+). This receptor was taken from a human donor in good health. Some clones in this sample may be carry-over from other donors' samples.

The chain's CDR3 is CASSKTGFAFF. The rearrangement joins TRBV7-9 to TRBJ1-1. The germline CDR1 and CDR2 sequences are SEHNR and FQNEAQ (reference sequence). This CDR3 is 11 amino acids long.